This TCR beta chain was sequenced in a study of blood T cell repertoires in COVID-19 (dated by TCRdb to about 2020). Background on the whole study: Collaborator samples came from the United States, Italy and Spain and covered acute and convalescent phases of COVID-19. The material from the prospective study consisted of cDNA or gDNA derived from T cells, B-cell-depleted T cells, or PBMCs. The dataset comprised deeply sampled blood TCRbeta repertoires from subjects exposed to, actively infected with, or recovered from COVID-19. A freely available public database, intended as a resource for researchers studying the immune response to SARS-CoV-2, is where the repertoires were released. The samples were drawn from two sources: the first 160 participants of the ongoing ImmuneRACE study, and 1,000 to 1,500 subjects contributed by 6 global collaborators. Sample metadata almost always included a de-identified subject ID, COVID-19 status, age in years and sex. Where available, HLA class I and class II types were taken from metadata supplied by the sample provider and were not determined by assay-based typing. Results the study describes overall, beyond this receptor: Clinical and demographic metadata were provided uncurated, with the amount varying by source and participant.

TCRbeta CDR3 regions were amplified from genomic DNA by means of the immunoSEQ Assay, a bias-controlled multiplex PCR. Regarding the original processing steps: The number of nucleated cells in each sample was estimated from the amplification of reference gene primers within the assay. Sequence reads were collapsed and filtered to measure the absolute abundance of every unique TCRbeta CDR3 rearrangement. For each sample, productive Simpson clonality was calculated as the square root of Simpson's diversity index across productive rearrangements. TCRdb retrieved this table from immuneACCESS and kept in-frame rearrangements only. Not all clones are present; in checked studies, unresolved V genes account for under half, and no reason is known for the remainder. V, J and clone size derive from that table, while D and trimming were established from the DNA sequence. The sample includes hundreds of thousands of clones, with approximately 84% observed a single time. Of the sample, roughly 7.9% falls within the top ten clones.

This clone was found once. The clone's antigen remains unknown. Base qualities are not recorded, but no much larger clone differs from it by a single base. The germline V gene supplies CDR1 SGHTA and CDR2 FQGTGA. The CDR3 spans 14 residues, from the cysteine through the phenylalanine. Only the CDR3 DNA is retained, 42 bases long and in frame from the first base. V loses 5 bases of germline sequence and J loses 3 bases, and the interval between the two ends is 13 bases. Whole blood was collected in K2EDTA tubes by collaborating institutions according to the institutions' own protocols. For TCRbeta analysis, collaborators shipped samples as frozen whole blood, isolated PBMCs, or DNA extracted from either of those sample types.

The sequence was obtained from a woman of 80 years or more with acute or convalescent COVID-19. The rearrangement joined TRBV7-3 to TRBJ2-5; possibly the D gene is TRBD1, per 5 matching bases. The specimen sequenced was peripheral blood. The DNA is TGTGCCAGCAGCCCTACAGGTGGGAAAGAGACCCAGTACTTC. Its amino acids are CASSPTGGKETQYF.